The rows below give T cell receptor beta chains drawn from one sample of a study of blood T cell repertoires in COVID-19. TCRdb's copy holds only in-frame clones and misses some; the assay was immunoSEQ multiplex PCR. The sample comprises 200,000 to 300,000 clones, approximately 80% of which are singletons, and 1.5% to 2% rests with the top ten. Sequencing was carried out using peripheral blood. The origin of the receptors is a woman over 75 with acute or convalescent COVID-19. Each CDR3 is given with its conserved first and last residue. The order of the fields is clone size, V gene, CDR3 length, D gene, J gene, CDR3 DNA, CDR3 protein. D genes are given only for firm matches. Expanded clones are given a class, and other clones once, few, many or no size at all.

NA	TRBV11-2	16	TRBD2	TRBJ2-1	TGTGCCAGCAGCCCCCGACTAGCGGGAGGTTGGGATGAGCAGTTCTTC	CASSPRLAGGWDEQFF
NA	TRBV3-1/TRBV3-2	18	TRBD1	TRBJ1-2	TGTGCCAGCAGCCAAGAGATCCGACAGGGGTCCAGAAGCTATGGCTACACCTTC	CASSQEIRQGSRSYGYTF
NA	TRBV6-1	16	NA	TRBJ1-1	TGTGCCAGCAGTGTTCTCCCCGGGACATTAAACACTGAAGCTTTCTTT	CASSVLPGTLNTEAFF
NA	TRBV5-5	14	NA	TRBJ1-5	TGTGCCAGCAGCGCAAGCCCTAGCAATCAGCCCCAGCATTTT	CASSASPSNQPQHF
NA	TRBV7-9	14	NA	TRBJ1-1	TGTGCCAGCAGCACCGACACAGGGCAAACTGAAGCTTTCTTT	CASSTDTGQTEAFF
NA	TRBV3-1/TRBV3-2	17	TRBD2	TRBJ2-3	TGTGCCAGCAGCCCCGCTAGCGGGGTTGACCCCACAGATACGCAGTATTTT	CASSPASGVDPTDTQYF
NA	TRBV7-9	16	TRBD1	TRBJ1-1	TGTGCCAGCAGCCCGACAGGGGCGCATTTAAAGGCTGAAGCTTTCTTT	CASSPTGAHLKAEAFF
NA	TRBV3-1/TRBV3-2	18	TRBD2	TRBJ2-3	TGTGCCAGCAGCCCATACCCTGGAAGCGGGGACCTCACAGATACGCAGTATTTT	CASSPYPGSGDLTDTQYF
once	TRBV7-2	14	NA	TRBJ1-5	TGTGCCAGCAGCTCGGACATAAGCAATCAGCCCCAGCATTTT	CASSSDISNQPQHF
NA	TRBV14	18	TRBD2	TRBJ2-1	TGTGCCAGCAGCCAGAGACTTAGCGGGAGAAGGCCCTCGGATGAGCAGTTCTTC	CASSQRLSGRRPSDEQFF
once	TRBV19	13	TRBD1	TRBJ2-4	TGTGCCAGTAGTACTCGGACAGGGGCCATTCAGTACTTC	CASSTRTGAIQYF
NA	TRBV20-1	14	TRBD1	TRBJ2-7	TGCAGTGCTAGTTCCTGGGACAGAAGGCTCGAGCAGTACTTC	CSASSWDRRLEQYF
NA	TRBV4-1	17	TRBD1	TRBJ1-6	TGCGCCAGCAGCCCCCAGGTCCGGGACAGATATAATTCACCCCTCCACTTT	CASSPQVRDRYNSPLHF
NA	TRBV7-3	16	NA	TRBJ2-2	TGTGCCAGCAGCTTAATCGGCAGGGTTGGGACCGGGGAGCTGTTTTTT	CASSLIGRVGTGELFF
NA	TRBV28	13	NA	TRBJ1-2	TGTGCCAGCAGGCAAGACAGGTTCGGCGGCTACACCTTC	CASRQDRFGGYTF
NA	TRBV15	17	NA	TRBJ2-3	TGTGCCACCAGCAGAGATCATCGTTCAGGGGCCGTAGATACGCAGTATTTT	CATSRDHRSGAVDTQYF
NA	TRBV30	12	NA	TRBJ1-2	TGTGCCTGGAGGCCAGGGAACTATGGCTACACCTTC	CAWRPGNYGYTF
few	TRBV4-1	15	NA	TRBJ1-4	TGCGCCAGCAGCAGAAAAAACTCCGAGGGTGAAAAACTGTTTTTT	CASSRKNSEGEKLFF
NA	TRBV19	15	TRBD1	TRBJ1-2	TGTGCCAGTAGTCGACAGGGACTTCGGCTCTATGGCTACACCTTC	CASSRQGLRLYGYTF
NA	TRBV11-2	17	TRBD1	TRBJ1-1	TGTGCCAGCAGCTTAGGTCCGGACAGGGGGCCTGGCACTGAAGCTTTCTTT	CASSLGPDRGPGTEAFF
NA	TRBV2	14	NA	TRBJ2-1	TGTGCCAGCCATTCCTTGAGCTCCTACAATGAGCAGTTCTTC	CASHSLSSYNEQFF
NA	TRBV9	18	TRBD2	TRBJ2-2	TGTGCCAGCAGCCCGAACCGGGGACTAGCGGGAGAAGGCGGGGAGCTGTTTTTT	CASSPNRGLAGEGGELFF